Shown below are 23 T cell receptor beta chains from a single sample sequenced in a study of blood T cell repertoires in COVID-19 (TCRdb year 2020). The method was the immunoSEQ multiplex PCR assay. TCRdb's version of the immuneACCESS table is confined to in-frame rearrangements and falls short of the full clone set. An unresolved V gene accounts for under half of the shortfall where checked; the remainder is of unknown origin. Across this sample there are roughly 140,000 clones, with over 70% seen only once. Roughly 12% of the sample is held by the ten biggest clonotypes. The material sequenced was PBMCs or T cells enriched from blood (not recorded which). The source is a man aged 55 to 70 who had recovered from COVID-19.

This clone was detected only once. The CDR3 region is CASSANQRTEAFF. The DNA for the CDR3 is TGTGCCAGCAGTGCTAACCAGCGCACTGAAGCTTTCTTT. The gene calls are TRBV9 and TRBJ1-1, with D uncertain. The CDR3 loop spans 13 amino acids. CDR1 is SGDLS, CDR2 YYNGEE, per germline. V was shortened by 5 bases and J by 4 bases, with 12 bases between the two germline ends.

The V and J genes are TRBV5-6 and TRBJ1-6, with 7 bases matching TRBD1. The ends lost 0 bases at V and 7 bases at J; junction bases unmatched: 4. This CDR3 is built from 15 residues. Germline V CDR1 and CDR2: SGHDT, YYEEEE. The CDR3: CASSLDRGTNSPLHF. The CDR3 DNA reads as TGTGCCAGCAGCTTGGACAGGGGAACCAATTCACCCCTCCACTTT.

The gene calls are TRBV2 and TRBJ1-4, with D possibly matching TRBD1 (6 bases). The CDR3 sequence is 14 residues long. V dropped 4 bases and J dropped 8 bases, with 14 bases sitting between them. Per germline, CDR1 SNHLY and CDR2 FYNNEI. DNA of the CDR3: TGTGCCAGCAGTGCGACAGGCTTCGGGGAAAAACTGTTTTTT. Its protein product is CASSATGFGEKLFF.

The chain employs TRBV29-1 and TRBJ1-1; 9 bases match TRBD1. The germline CDR1 and CDR2 sequences are SQVTM and ANQGSEA. The ends lost 6 bases at V and 11 bases at J; junction bases unmatched: 16. This CDR3 has 14 residues. CDR3 residues: CSVGGGTGSGPAFF. Here the CDR3 DNA reads TGCAGCGTGGGGGGAGGGACAGGGTCGGGACCGGCTTTCTTT.

This chain uses TRBV18 with TRBJ2-1, with no clear D. The germline V gene has CDR1 KGHSH and CDR2 LQKENI. The CDR3 extends over 12 amino acids. V lost 6 bases and J lost 5, with 8 bases in between. CDR3 amino acids: CASSGADNEQFF. CDR3 DNA: TGTGCCAGCTCGGGCGCAGACAATGAGCAGTTCTTC.

The chain recombines TRBV19 with TRBJ2-7; D may be TRBD1 (6 bases). In germline, CDR1 is LNHDA, CDR2 SQIVND (reference sequence). V gave up 5 bases and J gave up 0 bases, with 11 bases separating them. The CDR3 extends over 14 amino acids. DNA for the CDR3: TGTGCCAGTAGTTTGGGGGCGATCTCCTACGAGCAGTACTTC. It specifies CASSLGAISYEQYF.

V and J are TRBV5-1 and TRBJ1-1, with TRBD1 as a possible D gene (6 bases). CDR3 size: 15 residues. V was shortened by 2 bases and J by 0 bases, with 11 bases between the two germline ends. The germline gives CDR1 SGHRS, CDR2 YFSETQ. The CDR3: CASSLSGVMNTEAFF. The CDR3 DNA reads TGCGCCAGCAGCTTATCAGGGGTGATGAACACTGAAGCTTTCTTT.

This clone was picked up a small number of times. The J gene is TRBJ2-2, the V gene TRBV6-2 or TRBV6-3; D call uncertain. Germline lookup yields CDR1 MNHEY and CDR2 SVGEGT. Trimming cost V 6 bases and J 4 bases, with 9 bases left between them. CDR3 length: 13 amino acids. The CDR3 spells CASSQTTTGELFF. The CDR3 DNA follows: TGTGCCAGCAGCCAAACAACCACCGGGGAGCTGTTTTTT.

The V call is TRBV5-5, the J call TRBJ1-2; TRBD1 might be the D (5 bases). The CDR3 runs to 14 residues. Per the germline V gene, CDR1 is SGHKS and CDR2 is YYEKEE (reference sequence). Trimming cost V 1 base and J 4 bases, with 11 bases left between them. The CDR3, as DNA: TGTGCCAGCAGCTTGTCGACAGCTCCCTATGGCTACACCTTC. This sequence encodes CASSLSTAPYGYTF.

The chain joins TRBV4-1 to TRBJ2-7; TRBD1 aligns across 10 bases. The CDR3 is 14 amino acids. The V gene's germline CDR1 is MGHRA and CDR2 YSYEKL. V lost 3 bases, J lost 2 bases, and 1 base stayed unmatched. The CDR3: CASSQGQGTYEQYF. DNA for the CDR3: TGCGCCAGCAGCCAGGGACAGGGGACCTACGAGCAGTACTTC.

The gene calls are TRBV12-3 or TRBV12-4 and TRBJ2-7; 8 positions agree with TRBD1. This CDR3 contains 13 residues. The V segment lost 6 bases and the J segment 4 bases; nucleotides outside the gene matches: 5. CDR3 region: CASSGQGVYEQYF. The CDR3 DNA follows: TGTGCCAGCAGCGGACAGGGAGTATACGAGCAGTACTTC.

V usage is TRBV7-9 and J usage is TRBJ1-2; 8 bases agree with TRBD1. CDR1 and CDR2 (germline): SEHNR, FQNEAQ (reference sequence). V dropped 3 bases and J dropped 8; count of bases not matched to a gene: 11. The CDR3 contains 15 residues. The CDR3 DNA is TGTGCCAGCAGCTTCACCACTACAGGGGGAGGCGGCTACACCTTC. As protein: CASSFTTTGGGGYTF.

The chain has TRBV29-1 and TRBJ2-1, with 14 bases aligning to TRBD2. This CDR3 region has 15 residues. CDR1 and CDR2 (germline): SQVTM, ANQGSEA. V gave up 3 bases and J gave up 8 bases; unmatched junction bases: 6. CDR3 protein: CSVDGTSGSGYEQFF. In nucleotides, the CDR3 is TGCAGCGTTGACGGGACTAGCGGGAGTGGATATGAGCAGTTCTTC.

This chain joins TRBV19 and TRBJ2-1; TRBD2 matches at 12 bases. J was trimmed by 4 bases and V by 9 bases; bases with no gene match: 7. This CDR3 has 15 amino acids. CDR1 LNHDA and CDR2 SQIVND come from the germline V gene (reference sequence). CDR3 bases: TGTGCCAGCGGGTTAACTAGCGGGGGGTACAATGAGCAGTTCTTC. Amino acids: CASGLTSGGYNEQFF.

This sequence joins TRBV11-1 and TRBJ1-2, with unresolved D. Germline CDR1 reads SGHAT; CDR2 reads FQDESV (reference sequence). The CDR3 is made up of 13 amino acids. Deletions cut 5 bases from V and 8 bases from J, with 15 bases between. In nucleotides, the CDR3 is TGTGCCAGCAGCCACGTGGCCCAGGAAGGCTACACCTTC. Its protein is CASSHVAQEGYTF.

The chain recombines TRBV6-5 with TRBJ1-5; no clear D. In germline, CDR1 is MNHEY, CDR2 SVGAGI. The CDR3 has 13 residues. Deletions cut 4 bases from V and 6 bases from J, with 10 bases between. In DNA form, the CDR3 reads TGTGCCAGCAGTTTTGAGGTTCGTCAGCCCCAGCATTTT. It translates to CASSFEVRQPQHF.

The chain combines TRBV6-5 with TRBJ1-6; TRBD1 matches at 7 bases. Germline V lookup: CDR1 MNHEY, CDR2 SVGAGI. Germline trimming cut 6 bases from V and 9 bases from J; bases unmatched to any gene: 11. The CDR3 contains 15 residues. CDR3 protein: CASSAIGTAPSPLHF. In DNA, the CDR3 is TGTGCCAGCAGCGCCATCGGGACAGCACCTTCACCCCTCCACTTT.

V usage is TRBV19 and J usage is TRBJ2-3; tentative D call: TRBD1 (6 bases). CDR3 length equals 11 residues. V lost 5 bases and J lost 6, with 6 bases in between. Germline V gene data show CDR1 as LNHDA and CDR2 as SQIVND (reference sequence). CDR3 protein: CASSDRDTQYF. The DNA of the CDR3 is TGTGCCAGTAGTGACAGGGATACGCAGTATTTT.

The V call is TRBV13, the J call TRBJ2-1; 10 nucleotides agree with TRBD2. V lost 5 bases to trimming and J lost 6 bases; unmatched junction nucleotides: 7. The CDR3 has 15 residues. CDR1 and CDR2 from the germline V gene are PRHDT and FYEKMQ (reference sequence). The CDR3 spells CASSMERGGPNEQFF. The DNA for the CDR3 is TGTGCCAGCAGCATGGAGCGGGGGGGCCCCAATGAGCAGTTCTTC.

This clone has just one count. The rearrangement joins TRBV5-1 to TRBJ1-2; TRBD1 is a possible D gene (6 bases). Trimming shortened V by 4 bases and J by 8 bases, and 18 bases separated the two germline ends. The CDR3 length is 14 residues. The germline gives CDR1 SGHRS, CDR2 YFSETQ. The CDR3 region is CASSANNRVEGYTF. CDR3 DNA sequence: TGCGCCAGCAGCGCGAATAACAGGGTAGAAGGCTACACCTTC.

The gene calls are TRBV11-2 and TRBJ2-3; the D is unclear. Germline loops: CDR1 SGHAT, CDR2 FQNNGV. V was trimmed by 8 bases and J by 0 bases, leaving 15 bases between them. The CDR3 consists of 15 residues. CDR3 in amino acids: CASSGPLTSTDTQYF. DNA of the CDR3: TGTGCCAGCTCAGGCCCGCTCACTAGCACAGATACGCAGTATTTT.

This clone was seen just once. The V gene is TRBV12-5, the J gene TRBJ2-7, with 10 bases fitting TRBD1. This CDR3 has 13 amino acids. CDR1 is LGHNT and CDR2 is FRNRAP in the germline V gene. V shed 7 bases, J shed 3 bases, and the junction held 3 bases outside the gene matches. The CDR3 region has the DNA TGTGCTAGTGCCCGGGACAGGGGCTACGAGCAGTACTTC. Amino acids: CASARDRGYEQYF.

The chain links TRBV30 to TRBJ1-4, with 8 bases identical to TRBD1. The CDR3 runs 12 residues. J lost 8 bases, V lost 7 bases, and 6 bases had no gene match. CDR1 and CDR2 (germline): GTSNPN, SVGIG (reference sequence). The CDR3 DNA is TGTGCCTTTACAGGGGGATCGGAAAAACTGTTTTTT. Its protein product is CAFTGGSEKLFF. The full variable domain, rest sourced from reference TRBV30 and TRBJ1-4, is SQTIHQWPATLVQPVGSPLSLECTVEGTSNPNLYWYRQAAGRGLQLLFYSVGIGQISSEVPQNLSASRPQDRQFILSSKKLLLSDSGFYLCAFTGGSEKLFFGSGTQLSVL.